This TCR beta chain was found in a study of blood T cell repertoires in COVID-19 (dated by TCRdb to 2019 to 2021). In the study overall: Samples covering the acute and convalescent phases of COVID-19 were provided by collaborators in the United States, Italy and Spain. The material from the prospective study consisted of cDNA or gDNA derived from T cells, B-cell-depleted T cells, or PBMCs. The dataset comprised deeply sampled blood TCRbeta repertoires from subjects exposed to, actively infected with, or recovered from COVID-19. A freely available public database, intended as a resource for researchers studying the immune response to SARS-CoV-2, is where the repertoires were released. The samples were drawn from two sources: the first 160 participants of the ongoing ImmuneRACE study, and 1,254 subjects contributed by 6 global collaborators. Sample metadata almost always included a de-identified subject ID, COVID-19 status, age in years and sex. Where available, HLA class I and class II types were taken from metadata supplied by the sample provider and were not determined by assay-based typing. Points the paper makes about the study in general: The quantity of clinical and demographic metadata differed by source and by participant and was supplied without curation.

In Seattle, one collaborating source enrolled patients while the infection was active and tracked those patients longitudinally over the course of disease. Collaborating institutions collected whole blood in K2EDTA tubes following their own protocols. Collaborator samples were shipped for TCRbeta analysis as frozen whole blood, isolated PBMCs, or DNA extracted from either sample type. On this clone itself: Which antigen it targets is not known. Base qualities are not recorded, but no much larger clone differs from it by a single base.

TCRbeta CDR3 regions were amplified from genomic DNA using the immunoSEQ Assay, a bias-controlled multiplex PCR. Turning to the authors' computational methods: The number of nucleated cells in each sample was estimated by amplification of reference gene primers within the assay. To quantify the absolute abundance of each unique TCRbeta CDR3 rearrangement, sequence reads were collapsed and filtered. For each sample, productive Simpson clonality was calculated by taking the square root of Simpson's diversity index across productive rearrangements. Held by TCRdb, this immuneACCESS table contains in-frame sequences only and omits some clones. Under half of the omission traces to an unresolved V gene where checked; the cause of the rest is unknown. The D gene and trimming were derived from the DNA, and the V and J assignments and clone size from that table. In all, the sample holds approximately 350,000 clones, and around 86% of those were seen once. The ten largest make up 6% to 7% of the sample.

Sequenced input: peripheral blood. The source is a woman between 45 and 65 years old with COVID-19, enrolled during active disease.

Here is the DNA: TGTGCCAGCAAGGGGACAGGGGCGGGTCAAGAGACCCAGTACTTC. Its coded protein is CASKGTGAGQETQYF. The chain is made from TRBV6-5 and TRBJ2-5; the central 10 bases match TRBD1. The CDR3 numbers 15 residues from cysteine through phenylalanine. The kept DNA is CDR3 alone, 45 bases in frame from the first base. The germline V end is reduced by 7 bases and the J end by 2 bases; junction bases left unmatched: 7. Based on the germline V gene, the CDR1 and CDR2 sequences are MNHEY and SVGAGI.